Following are 5 T cell receptor beta chains from one sample sequenced in a study of post-analysis software for immune sequencing data. Overall study results and limits: Compared with controls, patients had more of roughly five TRBV segments, including TRBV5-6, TRBV5-1 and TRBV20-1.

The antigens for these receptors are not known. The authors incorporated unique molecular identifiers into the TCR beta cDNA libraries. One entry per CDR3 protein, called by TCRdb with MiXCR from the PCR reads. This sample carries roughly 670,000 distinct CDR3 sequences, approximately 59% of them seen once, and the ten largest clones take roughly 12%. What was sequenced was blood. Every receptor here comes from a girl aged 2 to 9 with multiple sclerosis.

The CDR3 here is CASRFSYEQYF. In DNA form, the CDR3 reads TGTGCCAGCAGATTCTCCTACGAGCAGTACTTC. The chain recombines TRBV28 with TRBJ2-7; unclear D gene. The V gene's germline CDR1 is MDHEN and CDR2 SYDVKM. Trimming removed 6 bases at V and 0 bases at J, with 3 bases between. The CDR3 is 11 residues long.

The chain combines TRBV29-1 with TRBJ2-1, with D possibly TRBD2 on 5 matching bases. Germline-derived CDR1 and CDR2 are SQVTM and ANQGSEA. V dropped 3 bases and J dropped 9 bases, with 18 bases sitting between them. This CDR3 contains 14 residues. The CDR3 sequence: CSVDILARLGEQFF. Written as DNA, the CDR3 is TGCAGCGTTGACATCCTAGCCCGGTTAGGTGAGCAGTTCTTC.

This clonotype was counted between two and nine times. The rearrangement joins TRBV6-2 or TRBV6-3 to TRBJ2-1; D gene ambiguous. Germline values: CDR1 MNHEY, CDR2 SVGEGT. Trimming stripped 2 bases from V and 6 bases from J, with 11 bases between. CDR3 length: 14 amino acids. The CDR3 coding sequence is TGTGCCAGCAGTTACGCCACCCTAGGCAATGAGCAGTTCTTC. Its protein is CASSYATLGNEQFF.

The chain joins TRBV3-1 to TRBJ2-2; 9 bases align to TRBD2. The CDR3 is made up of 16 amino acids. Losses at the gene ends were 4 bases for V and 7 bases for J; bases not matched to a gene: 10. CDR1 and CDR2 from the germline V gene are LGHDT and YNNKEL (reference sequence). The CDR3 region is CASSPKVSGRVGELFF. The CDR3 nucleotides are TGTGCCAGCAGCCCAAAGGTTAGCGGGAGAGTCGGGGAGCTGTTTTTT.

V is TRBV6-6 and J is TRBJ2-4, with 9 bases that match TRBD1. The germline CDR1 and CDR2 sequences are MNHNY and SVGAGI (reference sequence). With V trimmed by 5 bases and J by 8 bases, 7 bases remained unmatched. The CDR3 contains 14 residues. CDR3 DNA sequence: TGTGCCAGCAGTCCTGGGACAGGGAGAGACATTCAGTACTTC. Its translation: CASSPGTGRDIQYF.